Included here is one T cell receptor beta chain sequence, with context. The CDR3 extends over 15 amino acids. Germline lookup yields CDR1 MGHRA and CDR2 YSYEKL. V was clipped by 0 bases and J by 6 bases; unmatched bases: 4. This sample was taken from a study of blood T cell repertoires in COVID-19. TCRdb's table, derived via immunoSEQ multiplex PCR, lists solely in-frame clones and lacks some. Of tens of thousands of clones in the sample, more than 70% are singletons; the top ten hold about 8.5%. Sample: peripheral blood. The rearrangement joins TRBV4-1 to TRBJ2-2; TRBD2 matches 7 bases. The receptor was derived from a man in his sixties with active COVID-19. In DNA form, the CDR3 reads TGCGCCAGCAGCCAAGACCCCGCGGGGGCCGGGGAGCTGTTTTTT. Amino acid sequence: CASSQDPAGAGELFF.